The source of this TCR beta chain is a study of spatial heterogeneity in lung cancer. TCRdb ran MiXCR on the 5' RACE reads and lists one entry per CDR3 protein. The sample records under 150,000 distinct CDR3 sequences, 12% being singletons. This clonotype was detected only a few times. Noted time point: blood at routine non-recurrence follow-up after resection. Whole RNA obtained from tumor, nontumor lung or frozen PBMC underwent sequencing without sorting. CDR3 length: 15 amino acids. Trimming cost V 1 base and J 2 bases, with 11 bases left between them. In germline, CDR1 is SGHVS, CDR2 FNYEAQ. The chain recombines TRBV7-6 with TRBJ1-1; no clear D. This material consisted of PBMCs, taken at follow-up. The source is a male donor with early-stage non-small cell lung cancer. The CDR3 loop is CASSLVGQFNTEAFF. The CDR3 nucleotides read TGTGCCAGCAGCTTAGTCGGGCAGTTTAACACTGAAGCTTTCTTT.